The clone carrying this TCR beta chain was detected a few times. Its antigen is still unknown. The sample belongs to a study of vaccination effects on CD4 cells after COVID-19. Study as a whole: Early and late post-vaccination sampling was undertaken in a cohort of three convalescent patients. Post-vaccine specimens were collected at a median of 72 days following the second dose. Study conclusions and caveats: Late in the post-vaccination period, infection-induced and vaccine-induced clones underwent marked clonal contraction.

With 9 bases removed from V and 2 bases from J, the gap between germline ends came to 7 bases. From germline, CDR1 is LNHNV and CDR2 YYDKDF (reference sequence). There are 11 residues in the CDR3. Researchers isolated CD4+ T cells once ten to eleven days of culture had elapsed. PCR showed that the person got SARS-CoV-2 infection at some point between March and December 2020. Everyone in the study got two shots of either the BNT162b2 or mRNA-1273 vaccine. Half the medium was swapped for IL-2 medium on days 3 and 7. TCRdb keeps only in-frame clones here, not all; method: immunoSEQ multiplex PCR. The sample yields 40,000 to 45,000 clones, over 65% seen once.

The receptor comes from a human donor who had a prior SARS-CoV-2 infection. The rearrangement links TRBV15 to TRBJ1-1; D unclear. The sequencing here drew on CD4+ T cells from PBMCs cultured without peptide, taken after COVID-19 vaccination. CDR3 sequence (DNA): TGTGCCACTCAGAGAAACACTGAAGCTTTCTTT. This codes for CATQRNTEAFF. Drawing the rest from reference TRBV15 and TRBJ1-1, the complete variable domain is DAMVIQNPRYQVTQFGKPVTLSCSQTLNHNVMYWYQQKSSQAPKLLFHYYDKDFNNEADTPDNFQSRRPNTSFCFLDIRSPGLGDTAMYLCATQRNTEAFFGQGTRLTVV.